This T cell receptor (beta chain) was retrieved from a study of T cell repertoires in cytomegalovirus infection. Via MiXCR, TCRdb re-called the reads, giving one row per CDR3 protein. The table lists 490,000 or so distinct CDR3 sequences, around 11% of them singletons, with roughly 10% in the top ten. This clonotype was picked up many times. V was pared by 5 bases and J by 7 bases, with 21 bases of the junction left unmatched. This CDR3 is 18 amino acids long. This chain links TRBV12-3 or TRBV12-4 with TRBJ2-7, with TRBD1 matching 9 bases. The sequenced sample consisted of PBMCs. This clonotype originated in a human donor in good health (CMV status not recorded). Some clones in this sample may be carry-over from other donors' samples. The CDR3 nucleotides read TGTGCCAGCAGTCCCTCCGGGGGGAGGGGACAGGGTTTTCGGGAGCAGTACTTC. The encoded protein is CASSPSGGRGQGFREQYF.